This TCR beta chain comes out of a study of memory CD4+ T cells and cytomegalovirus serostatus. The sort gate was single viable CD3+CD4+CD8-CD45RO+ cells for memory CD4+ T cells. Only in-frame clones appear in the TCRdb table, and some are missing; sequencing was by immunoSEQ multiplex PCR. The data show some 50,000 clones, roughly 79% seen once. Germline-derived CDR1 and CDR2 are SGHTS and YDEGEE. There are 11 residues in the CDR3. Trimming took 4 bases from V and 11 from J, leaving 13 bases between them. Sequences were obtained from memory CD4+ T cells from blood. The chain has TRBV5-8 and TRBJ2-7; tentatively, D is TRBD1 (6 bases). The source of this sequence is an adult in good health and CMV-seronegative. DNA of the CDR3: TGTGCCAGCAGCGTCGGACAGCCGAAGTACTTC. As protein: CASSVGQPKYF.